Reported below is one T cell receptor (beta chain). Its matching antigen is unknown. The sample comes from a study of cytomegalovirus exposure and HLA in healthy donors. With 60 Vbeta and 13 Jbeta primers, the PCR was carried out. The table came from immunoSEQ multiplex PCR; TCRdb's copy has only in-frame clones and leaves some out. The data show about 130,000 clones, 60% to 85% seen once. Study conclusions and caveats: An ancestry cluster, one associated with Asian ancestry, reportedly showed fewer N-insertions than the 666-donor mean in a later analysis.

Germline V gene data show CDR1 as MNHEY and CDR2 as SVGAGI. This CDR3 is 13 amino acids long. The germline V and J ends were trimmed by 2 bases and 3 bases, with 8 bases remaining between them. The clonotype originates from a man younger than 45 in good health and CMV-seronegative. The gene calls are TRBV6-5 and TRBJ2-7; D gene ambiguous. The specimen sequenced was PBMCs. CDR3 in DNA: TGTGCCAGCAGTTACGGGCAGAACTACGAGCAGTACTTC. This translates into CASSYGQNYEQYF.